This entry lists 5 T cell receptor beta chains sequenced from one sample in a study of OX40 agonist ivuxolimab in advanced cancers. Sequencing used immunoSEQ multiplex PCR; TCRdb keeps in-frame clones, though not all of them. Of approximately 11,000 clones in the sample, roughly 73% were seen once. This specimen was CD4+ or CD8+ T cells sorted from blood, taken in a trial of the OX40 agonist ivuxolimab. Receptors originate from an adult with an advanced solid tumor such as melanoma, head and neck, liver or kidney cancer.

This clone was counted a few times. V is TRBV4-1 and J is TRBJ1-1; tentatively, D is TRBD1 (5 bases). The V gene lost 0 bases and the J gene lost 0 bases, with 17 bases spanning the gap. Germline V CDR1 and CDR2: MGHRA, YSYEKL. The CDR3 runs to 18 residues. CDR3 nucleotides: TGCGCCAGCAGCCAAGAAGGAGCGAGGGGTTGGGTGAACACTGAAGCTTTCTTT. It codes for CASSQEGARGWVNTEAFF.

V and J are TRBV27 and TRBJ1-3; 10 positions agree with TRBD1. Germline values: CDR1 MNHEY, CDR2 SMNVEV (reference sequence). The CDR3 runs 15 residues. Trimming at V came to 4 bases and at J to 4 bases, leaving 4 bases not matched to a gene. The CDR3 DNA sequence: TGTGCCAGCAGTTCCGGGACAGGGGCCGGAAACACCATATATTTT. This encodes CASSSGTGAGNTIYF.

This clone was found once. V usage is TRBV6-6 and J usage is TRBJ2-1; D not certain. The CDR3 totals 15 residues. V gave up 2 bases and J gave up 2 bases, with 10 bases separating them. The germline CDR1 and CDR2 sequences are MNHNY and SVGAGI (reference sequence). CDR3 sequence (DNA): TGTGCCAGCAGTTACGCGGCAGAGACCTACAATGAGCAGTTCTTC. Translated, it gives CASSYAAETYNEQFF.

This chain links TRBV6-5 with TRBJ2-5; no clear D gene. Trimming stripped 6 bases from V and 5 bases from J, with 13 bases between. Germline CDR1 is MNHEY and CDR2 is SVGAGI. The CDR3 spans 13 residues. CDR3 protein: CASSENYGETQYF. The CDR3, as DNA: TGTGCCAGCAGCGAAAACTACGGGGAGACCCAGTACTTC.

The J gene is TRBJ1-2, the V gene TRBV27; TRBD1 might be the D (6 bases). The CDR3 is made up of 15 amino acids. Germline V gene sequence: CDR1 MNHEY, CDR2 SMNVEV (reference sequence). Trimming shortened V by 2 bases and J by 3 bases, and 13 bases separated the two germline ends. The CDR3 loop is CASSLRGPGDYGYTF. The CDR3 nucleotides are TGTGCCAGCAGTTTAAGAGGCCCAGGGGACTATGGCTACACCTTC.